This T cell receptor (beta chain) originates from a study of T cells in Graves' hyperthyroidism and ophthalmopathy. From 9 to 10 ml of fresh peripheral blood, PBMCs were isolated. From RNA transcripts, TCR beta CDR3 regions were amplified. The TCR CDR3 was amplified in a first-round RT-PCR using the HTBI primer set. MiXCR, applied by TCRdb to the multiplex PCR reads, yields one record per CDR3 protein. The data contain 300,000 to 500,000 distinct CDR3 sequences, roughly an eighth of them singletons. Trimming removed 5 bases from V and 6 bases from J; junction bases left unmatched: 6. Per the germline V gene, CDR1 is SEHNR and CDR2 is FQNEAQ (reference sequence). The CDR3 length is 14 residues.

This chain connects TRBV7-9 to TRBJ2-1, with 8 bases that match TRBD2. The TCR comes from a man over 45 with Graves' ophthalmopathy. Input material: blood. This CDR3 is CASSPTSAANEQFF. The CDR3 nucleotides read TGTGCCAGCAGCCCGACTAGCGCAGCCAATGAGCAGTTCTTC. Together with reference TRBV7-9 and TRBJ2-1, the CDR3 gives the full variable domain: DTGVSQNPRHKITKRGQNVTFRCDPISEHNRLYWYRQTLGQGPEFLTYFQNEAQLEKSRLLSDRFSAERPKGSFSTLEIQRTEQGDSAMYLCASSPTSAANEQFFGPGTRLTVL.